The clone carrying this T cell receptor (beta chain) was seen at least ten times. Its antigen remains unidentified. These data belong to a study of response to subunit inactivated influenza vaccine. Overall study results and limits: Only a handful of new T cells, the authors suggested, are recruited with each seasonal influenza vaccination.

V shed 3 bases and J shed 4 bases, with 13 bases lying between them. The CDR3 is made up of 15 amino acids. TCRdb reprocessed the RT-PCR reads via MiXCR and lists one record per CDR3 protein. Of 400,000 to 650,000 distinct CDR3 sequences in the sample, approximately 7.2% were seen once. This receptor was taken from a man between 50 and 69 years old who received an inactivated influenza vaccine. The starting material was PBMCs from blood, obtained around 25 months after vaccination. V is TRBV12-3 or TRBV12-4 and J is TRBJ2-1; TRBD2 might be the D (7 bases). The CDR3 DNA is TGTGCCAGCAGTTTGTTAGGGGGGGGGTACAATGAGCAGTTCTTC. Its protein is CASSLLGGGYNEQFF.